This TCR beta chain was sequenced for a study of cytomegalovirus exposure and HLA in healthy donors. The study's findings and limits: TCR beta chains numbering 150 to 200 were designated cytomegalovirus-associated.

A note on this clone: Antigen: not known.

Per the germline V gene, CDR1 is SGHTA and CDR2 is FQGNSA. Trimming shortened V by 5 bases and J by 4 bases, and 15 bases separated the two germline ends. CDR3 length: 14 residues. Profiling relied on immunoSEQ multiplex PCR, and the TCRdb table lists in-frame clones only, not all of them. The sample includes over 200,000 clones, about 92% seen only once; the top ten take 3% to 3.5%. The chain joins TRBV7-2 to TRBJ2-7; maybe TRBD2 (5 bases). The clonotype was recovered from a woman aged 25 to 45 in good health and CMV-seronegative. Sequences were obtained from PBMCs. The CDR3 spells CASSALLAPYEQYF. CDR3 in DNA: TGTGCCAGCAGCGCCCTCCTAGCCCCTTACGAGCAGTACTTC.